Listed below are T cell receptor beta chains from one sample, sequenced in a study of CD8 T cells in Susac syndrome. From the immunoSEQ multiplex PCR reads, TCRdb called clonotypes with MiXCR, one entry per CDR3 protein. The table shows around 200,000 distinct CDR3 sequences, with approximately 94% occurring only once. The sequenced material came from CD4+ T cells from PBMCs. These receptors were obtained from a human donor with multiple sclerosis. Each CDR3 is given with its conserved first and last residue. D genes are given only for firm matches. Clone size, where shown, is once, few, many, or a class for clones that have expanded.

TRBV20-1	NA	TRBJ2-5	NA	TGCAGTGCTAGTCAGCTGATTGACGGGACCCAGTACTTC	CSASQLIDGTQYF
TRBV30	NA	TRBJ1-1	NA	TGTGCCTGGAGCCCCTTGGGGGGCCGCCGGGAAGCTTTCTTT	CAWSPLGGRREAFF
TRBV29-1	NA	TRBJ1-2	NA	TGCAGCGTCCCCCGAGGGGCTGGATGGGAAGGCTACACCTTC	CSVPRGAGWEGYTF
TRBV5-4	TRBD1	TRBJ2-5	NA	TGTGCCAGCAACCCGGGACAGCAAGAGACCCAGTACTTC	CASNPGQQETQYF
TRBV5-6	NA	TRBJ1-1	NA	TGTGCCAGCAGCTTCACGGTTATGAACACTGAAGCTTTCTTT	CASSFTVMNTEAFF
TRBV12-3/TRBV12-4	NA	TRBJ2-5	few	TGTGCCAGCAGTTTTAACAGCCAAGAGACCCAGTACTTC	CASSFNSQETQYF
TRBV1	NA	TRBJ2-4	NA	TGCACCAGCAGCTATTTCGCGGGGGGGCCGAACATTCAGTACTTC	CTSSYFAGGPNIQYF
TRBV6-2/TRBV6-3	TRBD2	TRBJ2-2	NA	TGTGCCAGCAGTCCGACTAGCGGGAGAACCGGGGAGCTGTTTTTT	CASSPTSGRTGELFF
TRBV20-1	NA	TRBJ2-7	NA	TGCAGTGCTACCGGGGGGACAGCCGACTCCTACGAGCAGTACTTC	CSATGGTADSYEQYF
TRBV25-1	NA	TRBJ1-4	NA	TGTGCCAGCAGTGGCCCTCGGGGCATCGACGAACTGTTTTTT	CASSGPRGIDELFF
TRBV3-1	NA	TRBJ1-1	NA	TGTGCCAGCAGCTCTCACACGGTCACTGAAGCTTTCTTT	CASSSHTVTEAFF
TRBV20-1	NA	TRBJ2-5	NA	TGCAGTGCTAGGTTCCCGGGGGCCGACAGGTTCCAAGAGACCCAGTACTTC	CSARFPGADRFQETQYF
TRBV18	TRBD1	TRBJ1-1	NA	TGTGCCAGCTCACTGGGGACAGGGAACGAAGCTTTCTTT	CASSLGTGNEAFF
TRBV12-3/TRBV12-4	NA	TRBJ2-7	NA	TGTGCCAGCAGTTTAATGCCAAGTTACGAGCAGTACTTC	CASSLMPSYEQYF
TRBV14	NA	TRBJ1-1	NA	TGTGCCAGCAGCCAAGATGGTGGACCTAGGAACACTGAAGCTTTCTTT	CASSQDGGPRNTEAFF
TRBV18	TRBD1	TRBJ1-1	NA	TGTGCCAGCTCACCCTTCCGGGACAGCCATGGGAACACTGAAGCTTTCTTT	CASSPFRDSHGNTEAFF
TRBV20-1	TRBD1	TRBJ2-1	NA	TGCAGTGCTGTCCAAGACAGGGAAAACGACAATGAGCAGTTCTTC	CSAVQDRENDNEQFF
TRBV3-1	NA	TRBJ1-6	NA	TGTGCCAGCAGCCAAGCGATGAGTCAGGGTGGTTCACCCCTCCACTTT	CASSQAMSQGGSPLHF
TRBV9	NA	TRBJ1-6	NA	TGTGCCAGCAGCGTAGATCCCGGGGCTAATTCACCCCTCCACTTT	CASSVDPGANSPLHF
TRBV21-1	NA	TRBJ2-1	NA	TGTGCCAGCAGCATCGGACAGGGGGTCAATGAGCAGTTCTTC	CASSIGQGVNEQFF
TRBV28	NA	TRBJ1-2	NA	TGTGCCAGCAGTTTCCGTGTAGGGAATGGCTACACCTTC	CASSFRVGNGYTF
TRBV9	NA	TRBJ1-1	NA	TGTGCCAGCAGCGTGGGCATGAACACTGAAGCTTTCTTT	CASSVGMNTEAFF
TRBV9	NA	TRBJ1-6	NA	TGTGCCAGCTCTGAGGGGGGAGAGGCGCCCCTCCACTTT	CASSEGGEAPLHF
TRBV7-2	NA	TRBJ2-5	NA	TGTGCCAGCAGCTTAGTGGGACGAGCGTACTTC	CASSLVGRAYF
TRBV15	NA	TRBJ1-1	NA	TGTGCCACCAGCATCCCCTCAGCTTTAGGACACTGGAACACTGAAGCTTTCTTT	CATSIPSALGHWNTEAFF
TRBV7-2	TRBD1	TRBJ2-1	NA	TGTGCCAGCAGTCGACAGGGGGTAGAATACAATGAGCAGTTCTTC	CASSRQGVEYNEQFF
TRBV9	NA	TRBJ2-2	NA	TGTGCCAGCAGCGGAGACTCGAAGACCGGGGAGCTGTTTTTT	CASSGDSKTGELFF
TRBV14	TRBD2	TRBJ2-3	NA	TGTGCCAGCAGCCAAGGACTAGCGGGGACCACAGATACGCAGTATTTT	CASSQGLAGTTDTQYF
TRBV5-8	TRBD1	TRBJ2-1	NA	TGTGCCAGCAGCCAACACACAGGGGGCCGCAGCTACAATGAGCAGTTCTTC	CASSQHTGGRSYNEQFF
TRBV16	NA	TRBJ1-6	NA	TGTGCCAGCAGCCAATCTGTGACGAGCTCCTATAATTCACCCCTCCACTTT	CASSQSVTSSYNSPLHF
TRBV19	NA	TRBJ1-4	NA	TGTGCCAGTAAAATAGTTGGGGCGCAGGAAAAACTGTTTTTT	CASKIVGAQEKLFF
TRBV20-1	NA	TRBJ2-7	NA	TGCAGTGGTAGACGGACGGCCTACGAGCAGTACTTC	CSGRRTAYEQYF
TRBV20-1	NA	TRBJ1-1	NA	TGCAGTGCTAGAGATTGGGAAGTGAACACTGAAGCTTTCTTT	CSARDWEVNTEAFF
TRBV30	NA	TRBJ2-7	NA	TGTGCCTGGAGTACCGGGGGCTACGAGCAGTACTTC	CAWSTGGYEQYF
TRBV7-9	NA	TRBJ1-2	once	TGTGCCAGCAGCACCGGGGAGGTGGGCTACACCTTC	CASSTGEVGYTF
TRBV20-1	NA	TRBJ1-6	once	TGCAGTGCTAGGGACAGTTCTATTCTCTCCTATAATTCACCCCTCCACTTT	CSARDSSILSYNSPLHF
TRBV18	NA	TRBJ1-3	NA	TGTGCCAGCTCACAACAGGTGATCTCTGGAAACACCATATATTTT	CASSQQVISGNTIYF
TRBV18	NA	TRBJ2-3	NA	TGTGCCAGCTCATCCGGGGCGGTTAGCACAGATACGCAGTATTTT	CASSSGAVSTDTQYF
TRBV30	NA	TRBJ2-2	NA	TGTGCCGGAGATTGGGGGTGGAACACCGGGGAGCTGTTTTTT	CAGDWGWNTGELFF
TRBV20-1	NA	TRBJ1-2	NA	TGCAGTGCTAGAGATGGGAGCGCGGGGGGCTACACCTTC	CSARDGSAGGYTF
TRBV30	TRBD1	TRBJ2-7	NA	TGTGCCTGGATGGACAGGGCCAACGAGCAGTACTTC	CAWMDRANEQYF
TRBV29-1	TRBD1	TRBJ1-2	once	TGCAGCGTACCACCGGGACAGGGTTCCTATGGCTACACCTTC	CSVPPGQGSYGYTF
TRBV6-5	NA	TRBJ1-2	NA	TGTGCCAGCAGTTACACCACCGCCGGGAACTATGGCTACACCTTC	CASSYTTAGNYGYTF
TRBV27	NA	TRBJ1-6	once	TGTGCCAGCAGTTTATTGGGGGGGCCCCTCCACTTT	CASSLLGGPLHF
TRBV29-1	TRBD1	TRBJ1-1	NA	TGCAGCGTTGTTTTTCAGGGGGCCTCTTGGGGAGCTTTCTTT	CSVVFQGASWGAFF
TRBV5-6	NA	TRBJ2-2	NA	TGTGCCAGCAGCTTGGAACGAACCGGGGAGCTGTTTTTT	CASSLERTGELFF